The 9 T cell receptor beta chains below were found in one sample sequenced in a study of shared clonotypes between healthy human individuals. TCRdb's table, derived via immunoSEQ multiplex PCR, lists solely in-frame clones and lacks some. Of about 680,000 clones detected, more than 70% appear once; the ten largest clones hold 1.5% to 2%. Sequences were obtained from memory CD4+ T cells sorted from blood. Subset defined: CD45RA-negative fraction. Source of these receptors: a woman in her twenties or thirties in good health.

The chain recombines TRBV28 with TRBJ2-3; perhaps TRBD2 as D (6 bases). V gave up 4 bases and J gave up 3 bases, with 20 bases separating them. Germline-derived CDR1 and CDR2 are MDHEN and SYDVKM. This CDR3 region has 17 residues. CDR3 nucleotide sequence: TGTGCCAGCAGTTCCGGCGGGGCAGGTCACTCAACAGATACGCAGTATTTT. It codes for CASSSGGAGHSTDTQYF.

The CDR3, as DNA: TGTGCCTGGAAGATACAGGGGTTAAGCAATCAGCCCCAGCATTTT. It codes for CAWKIQGLSNQPQHF. V usage is TRBV30 and J usage is TRBJ1-5, with TRBD1 matching 7 bases. Germline CDR1 reads GTSNPN; CDR2 reads SVGIG (reference sequence). V dropped 4 bases and J dropped 1; count of bases not matched to a gene: 7. This CDR3 is built from 15 residues. The entire variable domain, with the rest obtained from reference TRBV30 and TRBJ1-5, is as follows: SQTIHQWPATLVQPVGSPLSLECTVEGTSNPNLYWYRQAAGRGLQLLFYSVGIGQISSEVPQNLSASRPQDRQFILSSKKLLLSDSGFYLCAWKIQGLSNQPQHFGDGTRLSIL.

J is TRBJ2-2 and V is TRBV28; maybe TRBD2 (6 bases). Germline V CDR1 and CDR2: MDHEN, SYDVKM. The CDR3 has 16 residues. The V end lost 3 bases, the J end lost 3 bases, and 14 bases lay between the germline ends. For the CDR3, the DNA is TGTGCCAGCAGTTTGGGGGGATCGTCCTACACCGGGGAGCTGTTTTTT. Translation: CASSLGGSSYTGELFF.

This clone was found once. This sequence joins TRBV11-2 and TRBJ2-2; D possibly corresponds to TRBD2 (5 bases). This CDR3 region has 18 residues. V gave up 6 bases and J gave up 3 bases, with 23 bases separating them. Germline V gene lookup returns CDR1 SGHAT and CDR2 FQNNGV. This CDR3 reads CASRGNLFRAAHTGELFF. Here the CDR3 DNA reads TGTGCCAGCAGGGGAAATCTATTCAGAGCGGCCCACACCGGGGAGCTGTTTTTT.

The chain links TRBV7-9 to TRBJ1-1; no clear D gene. Trimming left V 5 bases short and J 7 bases short, with 11 bases between. The CDR3 contains 12 residues. Germline CDR1 and CDR2: SEHNR and FQNEAQ (reference sequence). CDR3 nucleotide sequence: TGTGCCAGCAGCCCAGATTTCGGTGAAGCTTTCTTT. This encodes CASSPDFGEAFF.

The rearrangement uses TRBV28 and TRBJ2-3; 9 positions agree with TRBD1. The CDR3 contains 14 residues. Germline V gene data show CDR1 as MDHEN and CDR2 as SYDVKM. V lost 6 bases, J lost 5 bases, and 6 bases stayed unmatched. As DNA, the CDR3 is TGTGCCAGCAGAAACAGGGGGCCGATAGATACGCAGTATTTT. It is translated as CASRNRGPIDTQYF.

The chain combines TRBV18 with TRBJ2-2; D remains ambiguous. In germline, CDR1 is KGHSH, CDR2 LQKENI. V shed 2 bases and J shed 8 bases, with 9 bases lying between them. CDR3 length: 13 amino acids. The CDR3 spells CASSPTSVGELFF. The CDR3 coding sequence is TGTGCCAGCTCACCAACGAGCGTGGGGGAGCTGTTTTTT.

The chain couples TRBV14 to TRBJ1-2; TRBD1 matches at 7 bases. Germline V gives CDR1 SGHDN, CDR2 FVKESK. The junction had 8 bases not matched to a gene; V was cut back by 3 bases and J by 7 bases. The length of the CDR3 is 14 residues. The CDR3: CASSQVTGYSGYTF. The DNA for the CDR3 is TGTGCCAGCAGCCAGGTGACAGGGTATTCTGGCTACACCTTC.

The chain uses TRBV4-2 and TRBJ1-2; no firm D call. V lost 0 bases, J lost 3 bases, and 14 bases lay in between. The CDR3 has 16 amino acids. The germline CDR1 and CDR2 sequences are LGHNA and YNFKEQ. This chain's CDR3 is CASSQDPVGDYYGYTF. CDR3 nucleotide sequence: TGTGCCAGCAGCCAAGATCCGGTAGGAGATTACTATGGCTACACCTTC.